These 16 T cell receptor beta chains came from one sample sequenced in a study of blood T cell repertoires in COVID-19 (dated by TCRdb to about 2020). The protocol used for the library was the immunoSEQ multiplex PCR assay. The source is immuneACCESS, and TCRdb retained only in-frame sequences with V and J called. Part of the clones is not carried over; for the studies checked, unresolved V genes explain less than half of this, and the remainder is unexplained. The sample records some 150,000 clones, roughly 82% of which are singletons. The top ten clonotypes cover around a tenth of the sample. Source material: peripheral blood. These receptors all stem from a woman aged 45-65 years with acute or convalescent COVID-19.

The CDR3 DNA is TGTGCCAGCTCACCGGGACCCGGGACAGGGGGCCTTCGAAACACCATATATTTT. As protein: CASSPGPGTGGLRNTIYF. The chain uses TRBV18 and TRBJ1-3, with 12 bases that match TRBD1. The CDR3 sequence is 18 residues long. V shed 3 bases, J shed 5 bases, and the junction held 11 bases outside the gene matches. Germline values: CDR1 KGHSH, CDR2 LQKENI.

The V gene is TRBV6-1, the J gene TRBJ1-1, with D perhaps matching TRBD1 (6 bases). The CDR3 is made up of 14 amino acids. Germline values: CDR1 MNHNS, CDR2 SASEGT. V was trimmed by 1 base and J by 5 bases, leaving 11 bases between them. The CDR3 nucleotides are TGTGCCAGCAGTGAAGAACAGGGTTGGACTGAAGCTTTCTTT. Protein product: CASSEEQGWTEAFF.

This chain connects TRBV9 to TRBJ1-5; D uncertain. Trimming removed 0 bases at V and 4 bases at J, with 8 bases between. This CDR3 has 14 amino acids. Germline V lookup: CDR1 SGDLS, CDR2 YYNGEE. CDR3 sequence reads: CASSVDSQNQPQHF. CDR3 sequence (DNA): TGTGCCAGCAGCGTAGACAGCCAGAATCAGCCCCAGCATTTT.

The V gene is TRBV27, the J gene TRBJ1-2; no reliable D call. The CDR3 runs to 13 residues. The germline V and J ends were trimmed by 5 bases and 1 base, with 8 bases remaining between them. CDR1 and CDR2 from the germline V gene are MNHEY and SMNVEV (reference sequence). CDR3 amino acids: CASSLTVNYGYTF. In DNA, the CDR3 is TGTGCCAGCAGTCTCACAGTTAACTATGGCTACACCTTC.

The chain employs TRBV6-2 or TRBV6-3 and TRBJ2-7; no definite D call. The CDR3 is made up of 14 amino acids. Germline lookup yields CDR1 MNHEY and CDR2 SVGEGT. The V end lost 2 bases, the J end lost 0 bases, and 8 bases lay between the germline ends. The CDR3 DNA reads as TGTGCCAGCAGTTACGGCCGTGCCTCCTACGAGCAGTACTTC. It translates to CASSYGRASYEQYF.

This clone showed up just once. The chain links TRBV5-1 to TRBJ1-1; tentative D call: TRBD1 (6 bases). Germline V gene sequence: CDR1 SGHRS, CDR2 YFSETQ. This CDR3 comprises 16 residues. The V and J ends lost 0 bases and 3 bases respectively, with 15 bases between them. The CDR3 bases are TGCGCCAGCAGCTTGGTACAGGGAAGTGATCACACTGAAGCTTTCTTT. It specifies CASSLVQGSDHTEAFF.

The genes are TRBV18 and TRBJ2-5; 10 bases are a match to TRBD2. Germline loops: CDR1 KGHSH, CDR2 LQKENI. The V and J ends lost 6 bases and 2 bases, in that order; junction bases with no gene match: 6. CDR3 length: 15 amino acids. The CDR3 loop is CASSPGLAAQETQYF. CDR3 DNA sequence: TGTGCCAGCTCCCCCGGACTAGCGGCTCAAGAGACCCAGTACTTC.

V gene TRBV5-1 combines with J gene TRBJ1-4; 9 nucleotides agree with TRBD1. CDR3 length: 14 residues. Per germline, CDR1 SGHRS and CDR2 YFSETQ. V lost 4 bases to trimming and J lost 7 bases; unmatched junction nucleotides: 5. Here the CDR3 reads CASSRTGVGEKLFF. Here the CDR3 DNA reads TGCGCCAGCAGCCGGACAGGGGTGGGTGAAAAACTGTTTTTT.

The chain recombines TRBV2 with TRBJ2-2, with D unclear. Germline loops: CDR1 SNHLY, CDR2 FYNNEI. The ends were cut back, 8 bases at V and 4 bases at J, with 11 bases in the middle. The CDR3 length is 13 residues. The CDR3 DNA sequence: TGTGCCAGCCATCCACAGTCCACCGGGGAGCTGTTTTTT. As protein: CASHPQSTGELFF.

The chain couples TRBV9 to TRBJ2-5; the D is unclear. CDR3 size: 13 residues. Germline loops: CDR1 SGDLS, CDR2 YYNGEE. V was clipped by 3 bases and J by 2 bases, with 8 bases between them. The CDR3 DNA is TGTGCCAGCAGCGCACAAGATCAAGAGACCCAGTACTTC. Its translation is CASSAQDQETQYF.

This clone was recorded only once. The chain employs TRBV2 and TRBJ2-7; the D gene is possibly TRBD2 (6 bases). Germline V gene lookup returns CDR1 SNHLY and CDR2 FYNNEI. This CDR3 has 13 residues. The V end was cut by 7 bases, the J end by 2 bases, with 12 bases between. The CDR3: CASTLGLPYEQYF. The CDR3, as DNA: TGTGCCAGCACCCTGGGACTCCCCTACGAGCAGTACTTC.

The chain is built from TRBV21-1 and TRBJ2-5; whether TRBD1, the table's D call, matches the DNA was not checked. TRBV21-1 is marked as a pseudogene. The CDR3 consists of 15 residues. The CDR3 reads CASSIQNRERETQYF. Here the CDR3 DNA reads TGTGCCAGCAGCATCCAAAACAGGGAAAGGGAGACCCAGTACTTC.

The V call is TRBV28, the J call TRBJ1-6; TRBD1 is a possible D gene (5 bases). This CDR3 region has 16 residues. Between the trimmed V and J ends, which lost 4 bases and 5 bases, there was a span of 15 bases. CDR1 MDHEN and CDR2 SYDVKM come from the germline V gene. The CDR3 bases are TGTGCCAGCAGTTCCCTCCGACAGTACGATAATTCACCCCTCCACTTT. It encodes CASSSLRQYDNSPLHF.

The gene calls are TRBV2 and TRBJ2-1, with 7 nucleotides matching TRBD2. The junction had 11 bases not matched to a gene; V was cut back by 2 bases and J by 10 bases. The CDR3 has 15 amino acids. Germline V CDR1 and CDR2: SNHLY, FYNNEI. CDR3: CASSESSGGVGEQFF. The CDR3 region has the DNA TGTGCCAGCAGTGAATCTAGCGGAGGGGTTGGCGAGCAGTTCTTC. The entire variable domain, with the rest obtained from reference TRBV2 and TRBJ2-1, is as follows: EPEVTQTPSHQVTQMGQEVILRCVPISNHLYFYWYRQILGQKVEFLVSFYNNEISEKSEIFDDQFSVERPDGSNFTLKIRSTKLEDSAMYFCASSESSGGVGEQFFGPGTRLTVL.

The chain combines TRBV7-2 with TRBJ1-3, with D possibly TRBD1 on 6 matching bases. Trimming left V 1 base short and J 0 bases short, with 13 bases between. From germline, CDR1 is SGHTA and CDR2 FQGNSA. The CDR3 covers 17 residues. The CDR3, as DNA: TGTGCCAGCAGCTTAGATCGCCAGGGGACCTCTGGAAACACCATATATTTT. The encoded protein is CASSLDRQGTSGNTIYF.

In its sample, this clone was seen a few times. The rearrangement links TRBV2 to TRBJ2-1, with TRBD2 as a possible D gene (5 bases). The germline V gene has CDR1 SNHLY and CDR2 FYNNEI. Trimming removed 6 bases from V and 7 bases from J, with 13 bases in between. CDR3 length: 13 amino acids. CDR3 region: CASRTPGVNEQFF. The CDR3 DNA reads as TGTGCCAGCAGGACCCCCGGGGTGAATGAGCAGTTCTTC.